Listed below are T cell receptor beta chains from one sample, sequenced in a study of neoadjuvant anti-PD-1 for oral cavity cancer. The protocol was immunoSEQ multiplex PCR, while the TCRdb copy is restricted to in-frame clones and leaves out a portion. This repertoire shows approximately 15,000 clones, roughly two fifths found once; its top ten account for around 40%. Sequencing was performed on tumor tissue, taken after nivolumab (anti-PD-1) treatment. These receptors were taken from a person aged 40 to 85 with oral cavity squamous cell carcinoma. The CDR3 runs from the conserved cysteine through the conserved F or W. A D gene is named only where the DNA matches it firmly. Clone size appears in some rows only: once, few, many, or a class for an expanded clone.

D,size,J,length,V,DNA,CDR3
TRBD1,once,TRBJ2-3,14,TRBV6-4,TGTGCCAGCAGTGACGGACAGGGGGCGGATACGCAGTATTTT,CASSDGQGADTQYF
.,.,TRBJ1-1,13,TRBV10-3,TGTGCCAGTAAGGGACCGACGAACACTGAAGCTTTCTTT,CASKGPTNTEAFF
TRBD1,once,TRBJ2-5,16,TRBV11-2,TGTGCCAGCAGCCCCAGAACAGGGGCGTCTCAAGAGACCCAGTACTTC,CASSPRTGASQETQYF
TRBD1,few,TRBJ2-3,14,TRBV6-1,TGTGCCAGCAGTGAAGGACAGGGCCCAGATACGCAGTATTTT,CASSEGQGPDTQYF
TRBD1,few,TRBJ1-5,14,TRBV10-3,TGTGCCATCGGGACGCAGGGGGCCTATCAGCCCCAGCATTTT,CAIGTQGAYQPQHF
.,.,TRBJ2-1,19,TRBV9,TGTGCCAGCAGCGTAGATGGAGTAGCGGCCAGAACCTCCTACAATGAGCAGTTCTTC,CASSVDGVAARTSYNEQFF
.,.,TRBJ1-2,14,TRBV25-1,TGTGCCAGCAGTGAAGAGCACAGCTACTATGGCTACACCTTC,CASSEEHSYYGYTF
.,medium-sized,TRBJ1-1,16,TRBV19,TGTGCCAGTGTGGACCCATACCTCAGAAGGGACACTGAAGCTTTCTTT,CASVDPYLRRDTEAFF
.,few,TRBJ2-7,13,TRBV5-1,TGCGCCAGCAGCTCGGGTCGCCACGGGAAGCAGTACTTC,CASSSGRHGKQYF
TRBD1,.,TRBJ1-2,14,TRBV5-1,TGCGCCAGCAGCCTTCAACAGGGGCTCTATGGCTACACCTTC,CASSLQQGLYGYTF
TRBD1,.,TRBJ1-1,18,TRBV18,TGTGCCAGCTCACTCCGACAGGGCGTAACGGCCATGAACACTGAAGCTTTCTTT,CASSLRQGVTAMNTEAFF
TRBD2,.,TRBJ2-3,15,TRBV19,TGTGCCAGTAGTGAGAAGCGGGGGGCGTCGGATACGCAGTATTTT,CASSEKRGASDTQYF
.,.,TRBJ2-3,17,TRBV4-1,TGCGCCAGCAGCCAAACCCCCGGGACATATAGCACAGATACGCAGTATTTT,CASSQTPGTYSTDTQYF
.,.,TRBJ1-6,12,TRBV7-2,TGTGCCAGCAGCTTAGCCAATTCACCCCTCCACTTT,CASSLANSPLHF
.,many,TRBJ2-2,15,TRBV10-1,TGCGCCAGCTCGCCCAGGGGCCGAGGGACCGGGGAGCTGTTTTTT,CASSPRGRGTGELFF
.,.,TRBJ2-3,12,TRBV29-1,TGCAGCGTTGGAGGGAGCAGAGATACGCAGTATTTT,CSVGGSRDTQYF
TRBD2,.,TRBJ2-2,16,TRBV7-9,TGTGCCAGCAGCTTAGATTGGCTAGCGGGACTCGGGGAGCTGTTTTTT,CASSLDWLAGLGELFF
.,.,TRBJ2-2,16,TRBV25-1,TGTGCCAGCAGTGAATTTTTGGCTCAAAGGTCCGGGGAGCTGTTTTTT,CASSEFLAQRSGELFF
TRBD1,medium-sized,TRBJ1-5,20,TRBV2,TGTGCCAGCAGTGGGGCAGGGGGCATAGGAAACGGACTTAGCAATCAGCCCCAGCATTTT,CASSGAGGIGNGLSNQPQHF
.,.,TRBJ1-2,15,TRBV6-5,TGTGCCAGCAGTTACCGACCCACCTGGGAAGGAGGCTACACCTTC,CASSYRPTWEGGYTF
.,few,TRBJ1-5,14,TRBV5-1,TGCGCCAGCAGCTTGGGGGGTATCGGTCAGCCCCAGCATTTT,CASSLGGIGQPQHF
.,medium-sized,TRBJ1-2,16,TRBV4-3,TGCGCCAGCAGCCAAGATGTTGGGCAGGGAAACTATGGCTACACCTTC,CASSQDVGQGNYGYTF
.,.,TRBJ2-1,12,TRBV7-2,TGTGCCAGCAGCCGTGGGGAGAATGAGCAGTTCTTC,CASSRGENEQFF
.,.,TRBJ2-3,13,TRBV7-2,TGTGCCAGCAGCCGTTCCCGTGGGGATACGCAGTATTTT,CASSRSRGDTQYF
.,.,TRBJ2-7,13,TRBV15,TGTGCCACCAGCAGGGACAGATACTACGAGCAGTACTTC,CATSRDRYYEQYF